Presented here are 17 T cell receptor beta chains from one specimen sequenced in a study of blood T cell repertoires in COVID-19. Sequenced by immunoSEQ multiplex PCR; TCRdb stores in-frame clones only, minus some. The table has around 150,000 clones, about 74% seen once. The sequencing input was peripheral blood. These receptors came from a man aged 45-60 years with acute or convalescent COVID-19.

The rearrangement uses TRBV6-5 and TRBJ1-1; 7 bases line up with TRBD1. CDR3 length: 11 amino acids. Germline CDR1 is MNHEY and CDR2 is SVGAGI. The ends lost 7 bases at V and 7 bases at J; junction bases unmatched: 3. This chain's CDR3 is CASIWTGEAFF. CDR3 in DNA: TGTGCCAGCATTTGGACAGGTGAAGCTTTCTTT.

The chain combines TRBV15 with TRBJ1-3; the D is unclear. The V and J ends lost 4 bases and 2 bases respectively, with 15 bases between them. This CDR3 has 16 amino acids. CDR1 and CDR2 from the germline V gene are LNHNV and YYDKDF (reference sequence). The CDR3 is CATSNHPQGAGNTIYF. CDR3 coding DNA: TGTGCCACCAGCAATCACCCTCAAGGAGCTGGAAACACCATATATTTT.

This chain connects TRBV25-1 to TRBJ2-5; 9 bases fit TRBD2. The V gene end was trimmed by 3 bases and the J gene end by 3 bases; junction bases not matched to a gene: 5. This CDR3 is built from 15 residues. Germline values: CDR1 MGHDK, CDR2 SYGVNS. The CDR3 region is CASSEASGVEETQYF. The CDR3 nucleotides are TGTGCCAGCAGTGAGGCTAGCGGGGTCGAAGAGACCCAGTACTTC. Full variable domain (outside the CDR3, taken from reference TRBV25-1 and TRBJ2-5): EADIYQTPRYLVIGTGKKITLECSQTMGHDKMYWYQQDPGMELHLIHYSYGVNSTEKGDLSSESTVSRIRTEHFPLTLESARPSHTSQYLCASSEASGVEETQYFGPGTRLLVL.

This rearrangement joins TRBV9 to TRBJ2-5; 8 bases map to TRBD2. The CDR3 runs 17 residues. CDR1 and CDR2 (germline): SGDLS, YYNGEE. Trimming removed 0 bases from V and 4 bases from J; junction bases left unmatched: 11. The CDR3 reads CASSVEASAGGGETQYF. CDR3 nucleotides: TGTGCCAGCAGCGTAGAGGCGAGCGCCGGGGGGGGAGAGACCCAGTACTTC.

DNA of the CDR3: TGTGCCAGCAGCTCCTGGACAGGGCGGAATGGCTACACCTTC. This gives the protein CASSSWTGRNGYTF. The chain couples TRBV5-4 to TRBJ1-2, with 8 bases identical to TRBD1. The CDR3 is 14 amino acids. The V gene's germline CDR1 is SGHNT and CDR2 YYREEE (reference sequence). The trim removed 3 bases at V and 6 bases at J, leaving 7 bases unmatched. The full variable domain, in which reference TRBV5-4 and TRBJ1-2 provide the parts outside the CDR3, is ETGVTQSPTHLIKTRGQQVTLRCSSQSGHNTVSWYQQALGQGPQFIFQYYREEENGRGNFPPRFSGLQFPNYSSELNVNALELDDSALYLCASSSWTGRNGYTFGSGTRLTVV.

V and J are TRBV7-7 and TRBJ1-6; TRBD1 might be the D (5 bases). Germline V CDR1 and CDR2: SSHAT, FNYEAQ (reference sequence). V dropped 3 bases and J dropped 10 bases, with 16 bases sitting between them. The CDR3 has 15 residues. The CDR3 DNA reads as TGTGCCAGCAGCTTGTCAGGGCGGCTTGGGTCACCCCTCCACTTT. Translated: CASSLSGRLGSPLHF.

CDR3: CASSYSGGGNTGELFF. The CDR3 nucleotides read TGTGCCAGCAGTTACTCTGGCGGGGGGAACACCGGGGAGCTGTTTTTT. The V call is TRBV6-6, the J call TRBJ2-2; 7 positions match TRBD2. The CDR3 sequence is 16 residues long. Per germline, CDR1 MNHNY and CDR2 SVGAGI (reference sequence). V shed 0 bases, J shed 1 base, and the junction held 2 bases outside the gene matches.

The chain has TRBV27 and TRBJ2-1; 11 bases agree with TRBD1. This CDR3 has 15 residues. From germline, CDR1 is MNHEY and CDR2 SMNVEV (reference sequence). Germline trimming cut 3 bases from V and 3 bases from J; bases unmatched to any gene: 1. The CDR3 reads CASSLDRGHYNEQFF. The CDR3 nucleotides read TGTGCCAGCAGTTTGGACAGGGGGCACTACAATGAGCAGTTCTTC.

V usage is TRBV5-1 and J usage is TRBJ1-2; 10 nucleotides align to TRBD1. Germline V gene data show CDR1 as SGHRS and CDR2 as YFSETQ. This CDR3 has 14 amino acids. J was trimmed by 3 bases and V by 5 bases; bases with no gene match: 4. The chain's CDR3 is CASRLGTGDYGYTF. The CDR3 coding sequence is TGCGCCAGCAGACTAGGGACAGGGGACTATGGCTACACCTTC.

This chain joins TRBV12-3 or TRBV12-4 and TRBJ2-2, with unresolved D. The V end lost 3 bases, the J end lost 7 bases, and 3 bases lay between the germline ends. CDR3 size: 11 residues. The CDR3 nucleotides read TGTGCCAGCAGTTTTCTCGGGGAGCTGTTTTTT. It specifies CASSFLGELFF.

The DNA of the CDR3 is TGCGCCAGCAGCCAGAGAGACAGGCGGAAAACAAATGAGCAGTTCTTC. Amino acids: CASSQRDRRKTNEQFF. The chain carries TRBV10-2 and TRBJ2-1, with a weak D call TRBD1 (6 bases). The V end was cut by 6 bases, the J end by 7 bases, with 22 bases between. Germline-derived CDR1 and CDR2 are WSHSY and SAAADI. This CDR3 has 16 amino acids.

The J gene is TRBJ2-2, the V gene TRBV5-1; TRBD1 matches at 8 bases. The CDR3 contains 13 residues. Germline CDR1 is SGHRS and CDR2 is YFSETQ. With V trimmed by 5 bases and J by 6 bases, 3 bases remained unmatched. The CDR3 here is CASRKQGAGELFF. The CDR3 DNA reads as TGCGCCAGCAGGAAACAGGGGGCCGGGGAGCTGTTTTTT.

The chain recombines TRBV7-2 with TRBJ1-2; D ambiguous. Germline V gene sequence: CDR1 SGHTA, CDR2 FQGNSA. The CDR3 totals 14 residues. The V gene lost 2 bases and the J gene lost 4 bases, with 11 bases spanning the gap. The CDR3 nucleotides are TGTGCCAGCAGCTTACTTGCGGAGAGCTATGGCTACACCTTC. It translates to CASSLLAESYGYTF.

DNA of the CDR3: TGCGCCAGCAGTGAGTCGCCTAGCGGGGTATCCTACGAGCAGTACGTC. It specifies CASSESPSGVSYEQYV. The chain links TRBV10-2 to TRBJ2-7, with TRBD2 matching over 9 bases. From germline, CDR1 is WSHSY and CDR2 SAAADI. The ends lost 0 bases at V and 1 base at J; junction bases unmatched: 4. The CDR3 loop spans 16 amino acids.

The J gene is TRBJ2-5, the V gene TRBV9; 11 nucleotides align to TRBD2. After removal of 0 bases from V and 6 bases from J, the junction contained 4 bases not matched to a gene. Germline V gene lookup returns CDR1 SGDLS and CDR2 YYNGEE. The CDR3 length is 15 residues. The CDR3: CASSVDSSGGKTQYF. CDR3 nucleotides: TGTGCCAGCAGCGTAGATTCTAGCGGGGGGAAGACCCAGTACTTC. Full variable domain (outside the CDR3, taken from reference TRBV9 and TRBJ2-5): DSGVTQTPKHLITATGQRVTLRCSPRSGDLSVYWYQQSLDQGLQFLIQYYNGEERAKGNILERFSAQQFPDLHSELNLSSLELGDSALYFCASSVDSSGGKTQYFGPGTRLLVL.

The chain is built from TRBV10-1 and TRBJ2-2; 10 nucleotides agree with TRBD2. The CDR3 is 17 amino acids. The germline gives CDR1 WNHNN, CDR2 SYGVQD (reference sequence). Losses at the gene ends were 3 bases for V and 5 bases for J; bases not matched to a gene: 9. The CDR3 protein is CASSDLSGGAATGELFF. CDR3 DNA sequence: TGCGCCAGCAGTGATCTAAGCGGGGGGGCCGCGACCGGGGAGCTGTTTTTT.

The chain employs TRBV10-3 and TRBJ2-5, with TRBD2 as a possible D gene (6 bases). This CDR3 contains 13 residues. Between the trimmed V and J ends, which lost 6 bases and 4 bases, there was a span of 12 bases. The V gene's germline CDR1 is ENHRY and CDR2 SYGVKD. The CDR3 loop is CAIRAGDGETQYF. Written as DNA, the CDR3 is TGTGCCATCAGAGCGGGCGACGGAGAGACCCAGTACTTC.